One sample yielded the 24 T cell receptor beta chains listed below, sequenced in a study of regulatory T cells in long-lasting Graves disease. Time point defined: persistent/refractory GD, antithyroid drugs over 5 years with positive TRAb. The TCR library was made from RNA extracted from PBMCs. Construction of TCR beta libraries relied on iRepertoire HTBI primers and on Arm-PCR targeting CDR3 regions. In TCRdb, the multiplex PCR reads were re-called with MiXCR into one record per CDR3 protein. Of a few hundred thousand distinct CDR3 sequences in the sample, approximately 20% were seen once. The sample was peripheral blood mononuclear cells (PBMCs), taken when the disease was refractory, from a patient treated with antithyroid drugs. The receptor source for this set is a female donor with Graves disease.

This clonotype was recorded at least ten times. V gene TRBV6-5 combines with J gene TRBJ2-5, with D uncertain. The V gene lost 0 bases and the J gene lost 13 bases, with 12 bases spanning the gap. Per germline, CDR1 MNHEY and CDR2 SVGAGI. This CDR3 region has 12 residues. CDR3: CASSYSTNAWYF. The CDR3 DNA reads TGTGCCAGCAGTTACTCGACGAACGCCTGGTACTTC.

This clonotype was recorded a few times. V is TRBV14 and J is TRBJ1-2; D not resolved. V lost 6 bases, J lost 8 bases, and 13 bases lay in between. Germline loops: CDR1 SGHDN, CDR2 FVKESK. The CDR3 is 12 amino acids. The CDR3 reads CASSSGLKGYTF. CDR3 coding DNA: TGTGCCAGCAGTTCCGGATTGAAGGGCTACACCTTC.

At least ten counts were recorded for this clonotype. This rearrangement joins TRBV29-1 to TRBJ2-4, with D possibly matching TRBD2 (6 bases). The CDR3 totals 15 residues. V lost 7 bases and J 9 bases, leaving 25 bases between the germline ends. CDR1 and CDR2 from the germline V gene are SQVTM and ANQGSEA. CDR3 sequence: CSANLPGGAGTIQYF. The CDR3 coding sequence is TGCAGCGCGAACCTCCCCGGCGGGGCAGGGACCATTCAGTACTTC.

This clonotype was picked up many times. CDR3 sequence: CAWSTGISEKLFF. The CDR3 bases are TGTGCCTGGAGTACGGGGATCAGTGAAAAACTGTTTTTT. This chain connects TRBV30 to TRBJ1-4, with D uncertain. The CDR3 sequence is 13 residues long. Trimming left V 2 bases short and J 7 bases short, with 11 bases between. The V gene's germline CDR1 is GTSNPN and CDR2 SVGIG (reference sequence).

The table lists this clonotype with many counts. This chain links TRBV15 with TRBJ2-6; D remains unclear. V lost 0 bases and J 4 bases, leaving 7 bases between the germline ends. Germline V gives CDR1 LNHNV, CDR2 YYDKDF (reference sequence). This CDR3 has 15 amino acids. The CDR3, as DNA: TGTGCCACCAGCAGAGATAAGTCCGGGGCCAACGTCCTGACTTTC. It translates to CATSRDKSGANVLTF.

The V and J genes are TRBV11-2 and TRBJ1-2, with D hard to call. The CDR3 is 14 amino acids. V was clipped by 5 bases and J by 0 bases, with 10 bases between them. Looked up from germline, CDR1 is SGHAT and CDR2 is FQNNGV. The CDR3 protein is CASSREGTNYGYTF. In nucleotides, the CDR3 is TGTGCCAGCAGCCGAGAAGGAACTAACTATGGCTACACCTTC. Variable domain in full (rest from reference TRBV11-2 and TRBJ1-2): EAGVAQSPRYKIIEKRQSVAFWCNPISGHATLYWYQQILGQGPKLLIQFQNNGVVDDSQLPKDRFSAERLKGVDSTLKIQPAKLEDSAVYLCASSREGTNYGYTFGSGTRLTVV.

Ten or more counts support this clonotype. The J gene is TRBJ2-7, the V gene TRBV12-3 or TRBV12-4; 7 bases are shared with TRBD1. With V trimmed by 1 base and J by 6 bases, 6 bases remained unmatched. The CDR3 loop spans 14 amino acids. The CDR3 loop reads CASSLGTTGFEQYF. Written as DNA, the CDR3 is TGTGCCAGCAGTTTAGGAACGACAGGGTTCGAGCAGTACTTC.

This clonotype showed up just a few times. The genes are TRBV12-3 or TRBV12-4 and TRBJ1-1; TRBD1 might be the D (6 bases). CDR3 length: 14 residues. V was pared by 3 bases and J by 7 bases, with 15 bases between. In DNA, the CDR3 is TGTGCCAGCAGTTTTTCAGGGGAGGGGAGTGAAGCTTTCTTT. Translated, it gives CASSFSGEGSEAFF.

The table lists this clonotype with a few counts. The chain uses TRBV7-2 and TRBJ2-1, with D perhaps matching TRBD2 (5 bases). The CDR3 covers 15 residues. The V gene lost 5 bases and the J gene lost 5 bases, with 16 bases spanning the gap. Germline lookup yields CDR1 SGHTA and CDR2 FQGNSA. The CDR3 here is CASSQAGLYDNEQFF. The DNA of the CDR3 is TGTGCCAGCAGCCAGGCCGGACTGTACGACAATGAGCAGTTCTTC.

This clonotype showed up many times. J is TRBJ1-3 and V is TRBV6-1; D gene uncertain. The V end lost 6 bases, the J end lost 2 bases, and 8 bases lay between the germline ends. Per germline, CDR1 MNHNS and CDR2 SASEGT. CDR3 length: 13 residues. CDR3 nucleotides: TGTGCCAGCAGAGGACGGGCTGGAAACACCATATATTTT. Its translation: CASRGRAGNTIYF.

In this sample, this clonotype turned up a few times. The J gene is TRBJ1-2, the V gene TRBV6-2 or TRBV6-3; D remains ambiguous. Looked up from germline, CDR1 is MNHEY and CDR2 is SVGEGT. The CDR3 runs to 14 residues. V lost 8 bases and J lost 6, with 19 bases in between. CDR3 in DNA: TGTGCCAGCGCCAATCGACCGGCCGGGGATGGCTACACCTTC. Encoded protein: CASANRPAGDGYTF.

This clonotype was seen only a few times. The rearrangement joins TRBV6-1 to TRBJ2-4; TRBD2 matches at 8 bases. Germline V gene data show CDR1 as MNHNS and CDR2 as SASEGT. The CDR3 has 15 amino acids. The J segment lost 8 bases and the V segment lost 6 bases, leaving 12 bases of the junction unmatched. CDR3 amino acids: CASSTGTRRLDIQYF. The CDR3 nucleotides are TGTGCCAGCAGCACCGGGACTAGACGCTTGGACATTCAGTACTTC.

The chain uses TRBV19 and TRBJ1-1; perhaps TRBD1 as D (5 bases). The V gene lost 5 bases and the J gene lost 3 bases, with 10 bases spanning the gap. Germline assignment: CDR1 LNHDA and CDR2 SQIVND (reference sequence). This CDR3 comprises 13 residues. The CDR3 DNA follows: TGTGCCAGTAGTCAGACAGCGGACACTGAAGCTTTCTTT. Amino acids: CASSQTADTEAFF.

This clonotype was found a few times. This chain connects TRBV24-1 to TRBJ2-7; no clear D. The CDR3 has 14 residues. V lost 3 bases, J lost 3 bases, and 11 bases lay in between. Germline-derived CDR1 and CDR2 are KGHDR and SFDVKD. CDR3: CATSDPDGNYEQYF. DNA for the CDR3: TGTGCCACCAGTGATCCCGACGGAAACTACGAGCAGTACTTC.

This clonotype came up many times. V usage is TRBV12-3 or TRBV12-4 and J usage is TRBJ1-2; 9 bases match TRBD1. J gave up 7 bases and V 2 bases, and 11 bases lay outside the gene matches. The CDR3 runs to 16 residues. The CDR3 DNA reads as TGTGCCAGCAGTTTAACGTCGGTTGGGACAGGGTCTGGCTACACCTTC. Its translation is CASSLTSVGTGSGYTF.

This chain joins TRBV5-6 and TRBJ2-1, with 8 positions matching TRBD1. CDR1 is SGHDT and CDR2 is YYEEEE in the germline V gene. This CDR3 has 14 residues. Trimming removed 0 bases from V and 5 bases from J; junction bases left unmatched: 1. The CDR3 loop reads CASSLAQGDNEQFF. The DNA for the CDR3 is TGTGCCAGCAGCTTGGCACAGGGGGACAATGAGCAGTTCTTC.

The genes are TRBV3-1 and TRBJ2-7, with 7 nucleotides matching TRBD2. This CDR3 comprises 14 residues. The V gene end was trimmed by 4 bases and the J gene end by 3 bases; junction bases not matched to a gene: 6. Germline V gene data show CDR1 as LGHDT and CDR2 as YNNKEL (reference sequence). The CDR3 nucleotides are TGTGCCAGCAGCCCGGTAAGCGGGAACTACGAGCAGTACTTC. It codes for CASSPVSGNYEQYF.

This clonotype appeared a few times. The chain carries TRBV28 and TRBJ2-3, with 12 positions matching TRBD2. CDR3 length equals 16 residues. J was trimmed by 2 bases and V by 6 bases; bases with no gene match: 6. Germline-derived CDR1 and CDR2 are MDHEN and SYDVKM. CDR3 nucleotide sequence: TGTGCCAGCAGACATGGACTAGCGGGATTCACAGATACGCAGTATTTT. This codes for CASRHGLAGFTDTQYF.

A word on this clonotype: This may be a read error: a much more frequent sequence differs by one nucleotide. V is TRBV3-1 and J is TRBJ2-4, with D perhaps TRBD2 (6 bases). CDR3 length: 15 residues. Germline CDR1 reads LGHDT; CDR2 reads YNNKEL (reference sequence). CDR3 sequence reads: CASSQVGGNWNTQYF. The CDR3, as DNA: TGTGCCAGCAGCCAAGTGGGCGGGAATTGGAACACTCAGTACTTC. The full variable domain, rest sourced from reference TRBV3-1 and TRBJ2-4, is DTAVSQTPKYLVTQMGNDKSIKCEQNLGHDTMYWYKQDSKKFLKIMFSYNNKELIINETVPNRFSPKSPDKAHLNLHINSLELGDSAVYFCASSQVGGNWNTQYFGAGTRLSVL.

The CDR3 here is CASSLTSGHTYNEQFF. CDR3 DNA sequence: TGTGCCAGCAGTTTGACTAGCGGGCATACCTACAATGAGCAGTTCTTC. The chain combines TRBV27 with TRBJ2-1; 10 nucleotides match TRBD2. This CDR3 has 16 amino acids. Germline-derived CDR1 and CDR2 are MNHEY and SMNVEV (reference sequence). The ends lost 3 bases at V and 2 bases at J; junction bases unmatched: 4.

This clonotype was recorded many times. V and J are TRBV3-1 and TRBJ2-7; possibly TRBD1 or TRBD2 for D (6 bases each). The germline V gene encodes CDR1 LGHDT and CDR2 YNNKEL (reference sequence). The V and J ends lost 0 bases and 7 bases respectively, with 13 bases between them. This CDR3 has 14 residues. The CDR3 loop reads CASSQDLRGLEQYF. The CDR3 region has the DNA TGTGCCAGCAGCCAAGATCTACGGGGGCTTGAGCAGTACTTC.

This clonotype was found a few times. The CDR3 region is CASSDQVDEQYF. CDR3 bases: TGTGCCAGCAGTGATCAGGTTGACGAGCAGTACTTC. This chain joins TRBV2 and TRBJ2-7; no definite D call. The V end lost 3 bases, the J end lost 5 bases, and 8 bases lay between the germline ends. The V gene's germline CDR1 is SNHLY and CDR2 FYNNEI. This CDR3 spans 12 amino acids. The full variable domain, its missing parts supplied by reference TRBV2 and TRBJ2-7, is EPEVTQTPSHQVTQMGQEVILRCVPISNHLYFYWYRQILGQKVEFLVSFYNNEISEKSEIFDDQFSVERPDGSNFTLKIRSTKLEDSAMYFCASSDQVDEQYFGPGTRLTVT.

This chain joins TRBV6-1 and TRBJ1-5; D is ambiguous. V lost 6 bases and J 2 bases, leaving 11 bases between the germline ends. CDR1 MNHNS and CDR2 SASEGT come from the germline V gene. The CDR3 totals 14 residues. The DNA of the CDR3 is TGTGCCAGCAGCAAAAAGGGAGGCAATCAGCCCCAGCATTTT. Translation: CASSKKGGNQPQHF.

Worth noting for this clonotype: This may arise from a read error, as a much more abundant clone is one base away. This chain joins TRBV6-2 or TRBV6-3 and TRBJ1-1; D possibly corresponds to TRBD1 (6 bases). This CDR3 has 15 amino acids. The V gene lost 2 bases and the J gene lost 4 bases, with 14 bases spanning the gap. Germline V gene data show CDR1 as MNHEY and CDR2 as SVGEGT. In DNA form, the CDR3 reads TGTGCCAGCAGTTACGTTACAGGGAAGGGCACTGAAGCTTTCTTT. Amino acid sequence: CASSYVTGKGTEAFF.